These T cell receptor beta chains were read from a single sample in a study of shared clonotypes between healthy human individuals. Generated by immunoSEQ multiplex PCR, the TCRdb table keeps only in-frame clones and is missing some. The sample comprises roughly 700,000 clones, under 80% of which are singletons, and less than 2% rests with the top ten. The sample taken for sequencing was memory CD4+ T cells sorted from blood. These receptors originate from a woman aged 25-40 years in good health. CDR3s include the opening cysteine and the closing phenylalanine or tryptophan. The order of the fields is J gene, V gene, D gene, clone size, CDR3 protein, CDR3 DNA. D genes are given only for firm matches. Rows give clone size only sometimes, using once, few, many, or a class for an expanded clone.

TRBJ1-1	TRBV27	TRBD1	NA	CASRDRVTEAFF	TGTGCCAGCAGGGACAGGGTCACTGAAGCTTTCTTT
TRBJ1-2	TRBV15	NA	NA	CATSRDRHGVQSAESYTF	TGTGCCACCAGCAGAGATAGACACGGGGTACAGAGCGCTGAAAGCTACACCTTC
TRBJ2-1	TRBV5-1	TRBD2	NA	CASSFSSGSDNEQFF	TGCGCCAGCAGCTTCTCTAGCGGGAGTGACAATGAGCAGTTCTTC
TRBJ2-1	TRBV6-1	NA	NA	CASSEEAFSYNEQFF	TGTGCCAGCAGTGAAGAGGCGTTTTCCTACAATGAGCAGTTCTTC
TRBJ2-1	TRBV5-1	NA	NA	CASSSLSGAYNEQFF	TGCGCCAGCAGCTCCTTATCGGGAGCCTACAATGAGCAGTTCTTC
TRBJ1-4	TRBV28	NA	few	CASQGTNEKLFF	TGTGCCAGTCAGGGAACTAATGAAAAACTGTTTTTT
TRBJ2-7	TRBV5-1	NA	NA	CASRLQGTGEQYF	TGCGCCAGCAGATTACAGGGTACTGGTGAGCAGTACTTC
TRBJ1-1	TRBV25-1	NA	NA	CASSEEGGHAEAFF	TGTGCCAGCAGTGAAGAGGGAGGGCATGCTGAAGCTTTCTTT
TRBJ2-3	TRBV27	TRBD2	NA	CASSLSGGLAGSTQYF	TGTGCCAGCAGTTTATCAGGGGGACTAGCGGGATCTACGCAGTATTTT
TRBJ2-6	TRBV5-6	NA	few	CASSPQGYGANVLTF	TGTGCCAGCAGCCCACAGGGATATGGGGCCAACGTCCTGACTTTC